One T cell receptor (beta chain) is described in this entry. Its antigen is unknown. No much larger clone exists at a distance of one base, and base qualities are not known. The cohort consisted of some 670 healthy bone marrow donors. At the time of sampling, every cohort member was nominally healthy, though immune exposures that went unrecorded were likely present. The donor tested CMV seropositive, placing the donor among the roughly 300 seropositive members of the cohort. A peripheral blood sample was provided by each donor, and peripheral blood mononuclear cells were used for TCR beta sequencing. The Qiagen DNeasy Blood Extraction Kit was used to extract genomic DNA from the blood cell samples. In the germline V gene (reference sequence), CDR1 corresponds to MNHNY and CDR2 to SVGAGI. The CDR3 contains 14 residues, cysteine and phenylalanine counted. The DNA shown is the 42-base CDR3, in frame from base 1. V is clipped by 2 bases and J by 4 bases, and the sequence between their germline boundaries is 8 bases long.

Library construction relied on the immunoSEQ multiplex PCR assay. The multiplex PCR relied on a mix of 60 forward primers for TCR Vbeta segments and 13 reverse primers for TCR Jbeta segments. The CDR3 region of rearranged TCR beta genes was amplified from genomic DNA by a multiplex PCR assay. The amplified TCR beta libraries were sequenced on the Illumina HiSeq System as 87-base-pair reads. The study's processing was this. In a later analysis, about 80 million unique TCR beta chains were counted across the roughly 610 repertoires, and approximately 9.9 million of these chains were shared by at least two donors. A nearest-neighbor algorithm error-corrected the raw reads and collapsed the reads into unique sequences, merging closely related sequences to remove PCR and sequencing errors. To assign V, D and J gene segments, CDR3 sequences were aligned to IMGT reference sequences. For a sequence to be retained, a match of at least six nucleotides was required to both a V gene segment and a J gene segment. Rearrangements were classified as productive when the CDR3 lacked stop codons and remained in frame with V and J, and all other rearrangements were classified as non-productive. Following IMGT convention, CDR3 was defined as the stretch from the second conserved V-encoded cysteine to the conserved J-encoded phenylalanine. In an earlier analysis of 587 of the donors, sequences lacking an unambiguous match to a single V gene segment were excluded. An earlier analysis of a few hundred of the donors called V segments functional above 56.7% productive rearrangements and segregating when the between-donor standard deviation exceeded 5%. A statistical classification framework was built to diagnose cytomegalovirus status from the catalog of TCR beta chain sequences. In a later analysis, V and J genes were assigned by comparing TCR nucleotide sequences against IMGT/GENE-DB human TR gene sequences. The TCRdist pipeline was used in a later analysis to assign CDR3 sequences and most-parsimonious VDJ recombination scenarios. In a later analysis, every TCR beta chain was defined by the combination of its CDR3 amino acid sequence and its V-gene family, and reads without a unique V-gene family were dropped. In a later analysis, around 650 highly shared, low-generation-probability nucleotide sequences were removed to address suspected cross-contamination and a sequencing artifact. A later analysis calculated a clonal expansion index for each public chain from normalized within-repertoire ranks of inferred template counts. Generation probabilities in a later analysis came from a VDJ recombination model fitted to out-of-frame rearrangements, and those results were checked against IGoR. Hypergeometric tests were used in a later analysis to score TCR-TCR, TCR-HLA and TCR-CMV co-occurrence, with a repertoire-size bias correction applied to the TCR pairs. False discovery rates were estimated in a later analysis by permuting HLA or CMV assignments 20 times. In a later analysis, co-occurring TCRs were grouped with DBSCAN, and TCRdist sequence similarity was added when clustering was performed within HLA-allele-positive subsets. Repertoires with fewer than 30,000 or more than 120,000 public chains were left out of co-occurrence clustering, as were roughly five repertoires with anomalous nucleotide sharing. The immuneACCESS repertoire file appears here via TCRdb, limited to in-frame rearrangements. These files lack a portion of the clones; in checked studies, under half of the deficit traces to unresolved V genes, and the cause of the others is not known. That table gives V, J and clone size, and the DNA gave D and trimming. This sample has 130,000 to 150,000 clones in its table, and about 80% of those were observed once. The leading ten clones occupy roughly 10% of the sample.

This sample was included in a study of cytomegalovirus exposure and HLA in healthy donors (dated by TCRdb to the late 2010s). With respect to the entire study: According to an earlier analysis of a few hundred of the donors, about 179 million T cells yielded roughly 100 million unique TCR beta sequences and less than 300 Gb of sequence data. An early release that covered some 640 HLA-typed donors contained approximately 300 gigabases of sequencing data and about 93 million unique TCR sequences. Among the 398 genotyped donors, 75% to 90% belonged to the genetic ancestry cluster associated with self-reported Caucasian donors. The study aimed to test whether signatures of past pathogen exposure could be identified by cataloging public T cell receptors. Using immunosequencing, the study profiled T cell repertoires from around 680 subjects and related those repertoires to cytomegalovirus serostatus. In addition to the first cohort of hundreds of subjects, a separate validation cohort of 120 different subjects was used. High-throughput TCR immunosequencing, statistical association of individual TCRs with disease status, and machine learning were combined to predict cytomegalovirus infection status. A later analysis re-examined previously published TCR beta repertoires from 610 or so donors and added high-resolution HLA genotyping to investigate patterns of TCR occurrence. Rather than drawing on any new phenotypic data, the later analysis identified candidate immune exposures from TCR beta sequences and the way those sequences occurred across donors. An earlier analysis of several hundred of the donors applied high-throughput TCR beta sequencing to assess whether each TCR beta V gene segment acted as functional or pseudogenic. Alongside the repertoire data, information on donor age, sex, ethnicity and CMV serostatus was compiled. A later genetic analysis used genome-wide SNP genotypes for about 65% of the 666 donors, treating that subset as a discovery cohort. All discovery cohort repertoires had been generated using a single sequencing platform. Class I and class II HLA loci were covered by the typing at four-digit resolution. Typing coverage varied by locus: roughly 620-640 donors for A, B, C, DRB1 and DQB1; roughly 510 for DQA1; more than 600 for DPA1; approximately 490 for DPB1. Because of strong linkage in the cohort, five DR-DQ haplotypes were treated as single units for association and clustering. On average, about 200,000 unique TCR beta nucleotide sequences were sequenced per donor among 398 genotyped donors of the cohort, with roughly 18% of those sequences being non-productive. What the authors observed across the whole study: Strong co-occurrence of HLA alleles, especially DR and DQ, made assigning TCR associations to individual alleles difficult. A group of highly shared sequence variants was considered likely to be a technical artifact of the sequencing pipeline. The study gave a list of 150 to 200 TCR beta chains associated with cytomegalovirus. According to the authors, the approach could potentially be generalized to other disease states and immunological phenotypes. A later genetic analysis reported fewer N-insertions in productive TCRs among donors in an Asian-associated ancestry cluster than the approximately 670-donor mean. Because counts were too low, 15 to 20 rarely observed V segments, including chromosome 9 orphons, were excluded from the earlier analysis of about 500 of the donors. Because some donors lacked HLA typing at each locus, the association tests relied only on the typed subset. This cohort had only TCR beta chains sequenced, and the lack of alpha or paired-chain data limited which features could be detected. Cytomegalovirus status was reported to be diagnosed by the classifier with high specificity and sensitivity in both the original and validation cohorts. In a later analysis, the rate of TCR association differed among HLA loci, with DRB1 alleles having the most associated TCRs and HLA-C alleles having the fewest. For the cohort, immune exposure information was limited to CMV serostatus. In a later analysis, most CMV-associated TCR beta chains were found to appear HLA-restricted, with HLA associations seemingly driven largely by CMV exposure. Most TCR sequences were observed very rarely across donors, whereas some public TCRs were present in many individuals. Sequencing depth was assumed to be roughly uniform across donors in the presence/absence analyses, though that assumption may not hold. A later genetic analysis associated a missense DCLRE1C variant with V-gene and J-gene trimming of TCR beta chains, and an independent cohort replicated the association. Linkage disequilibrium might explain the correlated functional status among segregating V segments, but an unknown experimental factor could not be ruled out. A further reported finding was that TCR beta sequences accurately predicted the HLA-A and HLA-B alleles for most subjects in the first cohort. A later analysis reported that several top co-occurrence clusters appeared linked to parvovirus B19, influenza, CMV and Epstein-Barr virus. Some IMGT-functional V segments, including TRBV6-2 and TRBV6-3, could not be distinguished by the 87-base-pair reads and were therefore excluded. Compared with equally common non-associated chains, HLA-associated TCR beta chains in a later analysis were more clonally expanded and had lower generation probabilities. In a later analysis, around 17,000 TCR beta sequences were associated with specific HLA alleles at a false discovery rate of 0.05. A few of the identified cytomegalovirus-associated TCR beta chains were confirmed in vitro to be specific for cytomegalovirus antigens. In an earlier analysis of a few hundred of the donors, most TCR beta V segments were observed in productive rearrangements about 90% or about 30% of the time, broadly matching IMGT annotations.

Sample: PBMCs. The chain couples TRBV6-6 to TRBJ2-2; D gene: possibly TRBD2, on 6 matching bases. The sequence was obtained from a woman aged 60-75 years in good health and CMV-seropositive. The DNA is TGTGCCAGCAGTTACGCGGGGCCCACCGGGGAGCTGTTTTTT. The resulting protein is CASSYAGPTGELFF.